These T cell receptor beta chains were read from a single sample in a study of control samples from healthy donors and cancer patients. Produced via immunoSEQ multiplex PCR; TCRdb's table is partial and in-frame only. This sample has 6,500 to 7,000 clones; 76% occur once, and the top ten carry 15% to 20%. Sequencing used formalin-fixed, paraffin-embedded tissue. Source of these receptors: a male donor with melanoma. The CDR3 runs from the conserved cysteine through the conserved F or W. The order of the fields is D gene, V gene, J gene, CDR3 protein. D genes are given only for firm matches.

D: -; V: TRBV5-1; J: TRBJ1-5; CDR3: CASSLDPPPPQPQHF
D: -; V: TRBV6-5; J: TRBJ2-4; CDR3: CASSWDVRDIQYF
D: -; V: TRBV10-3; J: TRBJ1-2; CDR3: CAISGQAYTYGYTF
D: -; V: TRBV7-2; J: TRBJ1-6; CDR3: CASSHIGSPLHF
D: -; V: TRBV7-9; J: TRBJ1-2; CDR3: CATIRVQSLNYGYTF
D: -; V: TRBV14; J: TRBJ2-3; CDR3: CASSQDFGTSHTDTQYF
D: TRBD2; V: TRBV27; J: TRBJ2-1; CDR3: CASRRRGGLSYNEQFF
D: -; V: TRBV6-6; J: TRBJ2-5; CDR3: CASSYSQRQETQYF
D: TRBD1; V: TRBV6-6; J: TRBJ1-4; CDR3: CASSSNRGKNEKLFF
D: TRBD1; V: TRBV15; J: TRBJ1-1; CDR3: CATSAHQGAGEAFF
D: -; V: TRBV11-3; J: TRBJ2-5; CDR3: CASGTTDGTQYF
D: -; V: TRBV7-8; J: TRBJ2-4; CDR3: CASSPPILEGDIQYF
D: -; V: TRBV6-5; J: TRBJ1-2; CDR3: CASSYNTRNGYTF
D: -; V: TRBV11-2; J: TRBJ1-1; CDR3: CASSSYPGGGGTEAFF
D: -; V: TRBV2; J: TRBJ1-3; CDR3: CASSGAGSDTIYF
D: -; V: TRBV7-3; J: TRBJ1-1; CDR3: CASSLFVNTEAFF
D: -; V: TRBV3-1/TRBV3-2; J: TRBJ2-7; CDR3: CASSQFSRSYEQYF
D: TRBD2; V: TRBV4-1; J: TRBJ2-5; CDR3: CASSQRVKRGGIETQYF
D: TRBD1; V: TRBV5-8; J: TRBJ2-1; CDR3: CASRDREAYNEQFF
D: TRBD2; V: TRBV11-2; J: TRBJ2-3; CDR3: CASQSRGGTDTQYF
D: -; V: TRBV28; J: TRBJ1-2; CDR3: CAVGLEHGYTF
D: -; V: TRBV11-2; J: TRBJ2-3; CDR3: CASSLDQRGTDTQYF
D: -; V: TRBV7-9; J: TRBJ1-1; CDR3: CASSLSPENAEAFF
D: TRBD1; V: TRBV18; J: TRBJ1-4; CDR3: CASSPGRGLLRDEKLFF
D: TRBD2; V: TRBV4-2; J: TRBJ2-3; CDR3: CASSQDRGGETDTQYF
D: -; V: TRBV4-2; J: TRBJ1-3; CDR3: CASSQETGFSGNTIYF
D: TRBD2; V: TRBV3-1/TRBV3-2; J: TRBJ2-3; CDR3: CASSPRERGGPEQYF